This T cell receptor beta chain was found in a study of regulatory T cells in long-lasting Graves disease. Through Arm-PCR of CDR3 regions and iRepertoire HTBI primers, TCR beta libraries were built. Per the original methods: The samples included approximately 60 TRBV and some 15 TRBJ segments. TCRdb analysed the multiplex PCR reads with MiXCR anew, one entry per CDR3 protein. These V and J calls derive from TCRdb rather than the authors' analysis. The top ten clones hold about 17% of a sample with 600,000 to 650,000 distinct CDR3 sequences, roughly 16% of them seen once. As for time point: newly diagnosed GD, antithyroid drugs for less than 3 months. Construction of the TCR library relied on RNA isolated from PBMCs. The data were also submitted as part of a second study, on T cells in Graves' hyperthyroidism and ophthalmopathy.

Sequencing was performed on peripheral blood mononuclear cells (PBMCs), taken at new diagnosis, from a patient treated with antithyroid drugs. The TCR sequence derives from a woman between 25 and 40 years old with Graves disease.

The CDR3 loop is CASSSGGTGEDSTDTQYF. The CDR3 DNA sequence: TGTGCCAGCAGCTCCGGCGGGACAGGGGAAGATAGCACAGATACGCAGTATTTT. This sequence joins TRBV11-2 and TRBJ2-3; 10 positions agree with TRBD1. The V gene end was trimmed by 4 bases and the J gene end by 0 bases; junction bases not matched to a gene: 10. CDR1 is SGHAT, CDR2 FQNNGV, per germline. CDR3 length: 18 amino acids.